The 30 T cell receptor beta chains listed next were all sequenced from one sample in a study of cytomegalovirus exposure and HLA in healthy donors. PCR employed 60 Vbeta and 13 Jbeta primers. Profiling relied on immunoSEQ multiplex PCR, and the TCRdb table lists in-frame clones only, not all of them. The sample data list some 34,000 clones. The sequenced material came from PBMCs. The receptors stem from a woman aged 35 to 49 in good health and CMV-seropositive.

V gene TRBV15 combines with J gene TRBJ1-6; the match to TRBD1 covers 7 bases. From germline, CDR1 is LNHNV and CDR2 YYDKDF (reference sequence). J was trimmed by 6 bases and V by 0 bases; bases with no gene match: 5. This CDR3 spans 16 amino acids. CDR3 region: CATSRDQGVVNSPLHF. CDR3 nucleotides: TGTGCCACCAGCAGAGACCAGGGGGTGGTTAATTCACCCCTCCACTTT. The variable domain in full, with the rest retrieved from reference TRBV15 and TRBJ1-6, is DAMVIQNPRYQVTQFGKPVTLSCSQTLNHNVMYWYQQKSSQAPKLLFHYYDKDFNNEADTPDNFQSRRPNTSFCFLDIRSPGLGDTAMYLCATSRDQGVVNSPLHFGNGTRLTVT.

The chain recombines TRBV7-9 with TRBJ2-7; 9 nucleotides align to TRBD2. The germline V gene has CDR1 SEHNR and CDR2 FQNEAQ (reference sequence). The CDR3 spans 19 residues. The J segment lost 4 bases and the V segment lost 1 base, leaving 17 bases of the junction unmatched. The CDR3 coding sequence is TGTGCCAGCAGCTTAGGAGCGGGGCGGATTGGCGGGAGGGTTTACGAGCAGTACTTC. Translating gives CASSLGAGRIGGRVYEQYF.

The chain is built from TRBV7-3 and TRBJ1-1; the D gene is possibly TRBD1 (6 bases). V lost 4 bases, J lost 4 bases, and 10 bases lay in between. From germline, CDR1 is SGHTA and CDR2 FQGTGA. The CDR3 is 13 residues long. This CDR3 is CASSYNRVTEAFF. The CDR3 nucleotides read TGTGCCAGCAGCTATAACAGGGTCACTGAAGCTTTCTTT.

The chain combines TRBV7-9 with TRBJ2-1; TRBD2 agrees at 13 bases. Germline CDR1 SEHNR, CDR2 FQNEAQ (reference sequence). This CDR3 region has 16 residues. The J segment lost 1 base and the V segment lost 4 bases, leaving 1 base of the junction unmatched. Written as DNA, the CDR3 is TGTGCCAGCAGCTCGGGACTAGCGGGATCCTACAATGAGCAGTTCTTC. Translated: CASSSGLAGSYNEQFF.

The V and J genes are TRBV6-6 and TRBJ2-7; no clear D gene. CDR1 is MNHNY, CDR2 SVGAGI, per germline (reference sequence). This CDR3 comprises 13 residues. V was cut by 0 bases and J by 4 bases, with 7 bases left in between. CDR3 DNA sequence: TGTGCCAGCAGTTACTCGGCAGATTACGAGCAGTACTTC. Translation gives CASSYSADYEQYF.

DNA for the CDR3: TGTGCCAGCTCACCACTTCCCGGACAGGATAATGAAAAACTGTTTTTT. This gives the protein CASSPLPGQDNEKLFF. The genes are TRBV18 and TRBJ1-4; 7 bases agree with TRBD1. This CDR3 has 16 residues. J gave up 4 bases and V 1 base, and 6 bases lay outside the gene matches. The germline V gene has CDR1 KGHSH and CDR2 LQKENI.

The rearrangement links TRBV6-5 to TRBJ1-1, with D tentatively TRBD1 (5 bases). This CDR3 contains 12 residues. Germline loops: CDR1 MNHEY, CDR2 SVGAGI. V lost 2 bases to trimming and J lost 10 bases, with 11 bases between them. The CDR3 loop is CASSYPPGPAFF. CDR3 nucleotides: TGTGCCAGCAGTTACCCGCCAGGGCCAGCTTTCTTT.

V gene TRBV2 combines with J gene TRBJ2-6; D might be TRBD1 (6 bases). CDR3 length equals 16 residues. V gave up 3 bases and J gave up 0 bases, with 9 bases separating them. Germline values: CDR1 SNHLY, CDR2 FYNNEI. Written as DNA, the CDR3 is TGTGCCAGCAGTGAGCCAGGGGACTCTGGGGCCAACGTCCTGACTTTC. Its translation is CASSEPGDSGANVLTF.

The V and J genes are TRBV15 and TRBJ2-7; D remains unclear. This CDR3 region has 14 residues. The V gene lost 0 bases and the J gene lost 5 bases, with 11 bases spanning the gap. Germline loops: CDR1 LNHNV, CDR2 YYDKDF (reference sequence). The CDR3 nucleotides read TGTGCCACCAGCAGAGATAGAACAGTCCACGAGCAGTACTTC. Its translation is CATSRDRTVHEQYF.

The rearrangement uses TRBV5-4 and TRBJ1-1; the match to TRBD1 covers 9 bases. The CDR3 totals 14 residues. The V segment lost 6 bases and the J segment 7 bases; nucleotides outside the gene matches: 10. CDR1 and CDR2 from the germline V gene are SGHNT and YYREEE (reference sequence). CDR3 DNA sequence: TGTGCCAGCACGAACCCGGGACAGGGCATTGAAGCTTTCTTT. Its protein product is CASTNPGQGIEAFF.

The rearrangement links TRBV10-1 to TRBJ2-3, with D perhaps TRBD2 (6 bases). This CDR3 spans 15 amino acids. The germline CDR1 and CDR2 sequences are WNHNN and SYGVQD (reference sequence). Between the trimmed V and J ends, which lost 5 bases and 4 bases, there was a span of 16 bases. The CDR3 DNA reads as TGCGCCAGCAGTTTGCTACTTCGACTAGCAGATACGCAGTATTTT. As protein: CASSLLLRLADTQYF.

V usage is TRBV5-4 and J usage is TRBJ2-1; the D gene is possibly TRBD2 (6 bases). Germline values: CDR1 SGHNT, CDR2 YYREEE (reference sequence). The CDR3 consists of 15 residues. V was clipped by 0 bases and J by 6 bases, with 13 bases between them. The CDR3 sequence: CASSLAALASNEQFF. DNA of the CDR3: TGTGCCAGCAGCTTGGCCGCGCTAGCGAGCAATGAGCAGTTCTTC.

The genes are TRBV2 and TRBJ2-3; perhaps TRBD1 as D (5 bases). This CDR3 is built from 13 residues. Germline V gene data show CDR1 as SNHLY and CDR2 as FYNNEI. V was shortened by 7 bases and J by 0 bases, with 8 bases between the two germline ends. The CDR3 sequence is CASNRGSTDTQYF. The CDR3 DNA reads TGTGCCAGCAATAGGGGTAGCACAGATACGCAGTATTTT.

The rearrangement joins TRBV19 to TRBJ2-7; 9 bases are a match to TRBD1. The V and J ends lost 4 bases and 7 bases, in that order; junction bases with no gene match: 8. Germline CDR1 reads LNHDA; CDR2 reads SQIVND (reference sequence). The CDR3 has 14 residues. CDR3 DNA: TGTGCCAGTAGTAGGGGACAGGGCCTGATGGAGCAGTACTTC. As protein: CASSRGQGLMEQYF.

V is TRBV10-1 and J is TRBJ2-1; D is perhaps TRBD2 (5 bases). V gave up 2 bases and J gave up 5 bases, with 13 bases separating them. This CDR3 is built from 15 residues. Germline-derived CDR1 and CDR2 are WNHNN and SYGVQD (reference sequence). The CDR3 DNA sequence: TGCGCCAGCAGTGAGACGAGGGAGATCGACAATGAGCAGTTCTTC. Amino acids: CASSETREIDNEQFF.

This sequence joins TRBV11-3 and TRBJ2-5, with TRBD2 matching 10 bases. Losses at the gene ends were 4 bases for V and 3 bases for J; bases not matched to a gene: 2. The CDR3 has 14 amino acids. Germline V gene lookup returns CDR1 SGHNT and CDR2 YENEEA. CDR3 sequence reads: CASSSGTSEETQYF. Written as DNA, the CDR3 is TGTGCCAGCAGCTCCGGGACTAGCGAAGAGACCCAGTACTTC.

This rearrangement joins TRBV5-5 to TRBJ2-7, with a possible D match to TRBD1 (5 bases). CDR3 length equals 15 residues. Trimming took off 1 base at V and 2 bases at J, with 13 bases between the two ends. The germline V gene encodes CDR1 SGHKS and CDR2 YYEKEE (reference sequence). CDR3 coding DNA: TGTGCCAGCAGCTTGTGGCAGGGCAAAACCTACGAGCAGTACTTC. Protein: CASSLWQGKTYEQYF.

The chain combines TRBV18 with TRBJ2-1; 10 positions agree with TRBD2. CDR1 and CDR2 from the germline V gene are KGHSH and LQKENI. The CDR3 sequence is 15 residues long. J was trimmed by 2 bases and V by 2 bases; bases with no gene match: 0. The CDR3 sequence is CASSPGLAAYNEQFF. DNA for the CDR3: TGTGCCAGCTCACCAGGACTAGCGGCCTACAATGAGCAGTTCTTC. The whole variable domain, remainder taken from reference TRBV18 and TRBJ2-1, is NAGVMQNPRHLVRRRGQEARLRCSPMKGHSHVYWYRQLPEEGLKFMVYLQKENIIDESGMPKERFSAEFPKEGPSILRIQQVVRGDSAAYFCASSPGLAAYNEQFFGPGTRLTVL.

The J gene is TRBJ2-5, the V gene TRBV10-2, with a weak D call TRBD1 (6 bases). The CDR3 has 14 amino acids. The V gene's germline CDR1 is WSHSY and CDR2 SAAADI. V lost 2 bases and J 1 base, leaving 8 bases between the germline ends. This CDR3 reads CASSEDRRQETQYF. The CDR3 DNA reads as TGCGCCAGCAGTGAGGACAGGCGCCAAGAGACCCAGTACTTC.

J is TRBJ2-3 and V is TRBV27, with unresolved D. V lost 1 base to trimming and J lost 7 bases, with 15 bases between them. CDR1 is MNHEY and CDR2 is SMNVEV in the germline V gene (reference sequence). The CDR3 runs to 15 residues. The CDR3 DNA sequence: TGTGCCAGCAGTTTATGGTTCCCCACAAGAAATACGCAGTATTTT. It yields the protein CASSLWFPTRNTQYF.

CDR3 nucleotides: TGTGCCAGCAGTCGTCAGGGGAACTATGGCTACACCTTC. This gives the protein CASSRQGNYGYTF. This chain uses TRBV25-1 with TRBJ1-2; the D gene is possibly TRBD1 (6 bases). Trimming removed 5 bases from V and 2 bases from J, with 9 bases in between. Germline values: CDR1 MGHDK, CDR2 SYGVNS. The CDR3 covers 13 residues.

The chain links TRBV4-1 to TRBJ2-5, with 8 nucleotides matching TRBD2. V was pared by 1 base and J by 5 bases, with 3 bases of the junction left unmatched. This CDR3 region has 14 residues. From germline, CDR1 is MGHRA and CDR2 YSYEKL. CDR3 protein: CASSQGSSGETQYF. DNA of the CDR3: TGCGCCAGCAGCCAAGGGTCTAGCGGGGAGACCCAGTACTTC.

This chain joins TRBV27 and TRBJ1-1; 8 bases match TRBD1. The V gene's germline CDR1 is MNHEY and CDR2 SMNVEV (reference sequence). V was clipped by 4 bases and J by 4 bases; unmatched bases: 14. There are 17 residues in the CDR3. The CDR3 loop is CASSSSPGTGVFTEAFF. The CDR3, as DNA: TGTGCCAGCAGTTCCTCTCCCGGGACAGGAGTGTTCACTGAAGCTTTCTTT.

This chain joins TRBV27 and TRBJ2-7; 7 positions agree with TRBD2. The V gene's germline CDR1 is MNHEY and CDR2 SMNVEV (reference sequence). Unmatched junction bases numbered 6, after V lost 0 bases and J lost 1 base. This CDR3 contains 16 residues. The CDR3 DNA reads as TGTGCCAGCAGTTTATCCCAAGCTAGCGGTTCCTACGAGCAGTACTTC. Its protein is CASSLSQASGSYEQYF.

In DNA, the CDR3 is TGTGCCAGCAGTTCGGGAGCGGGAGTAGCAGATACGCAGTATTTT. It encodes CASSSGAGVADTQYF. The chain links TRBV13 to TRBJ2-3; TRBD2 matches 8 bases. CDR1 PRHDT and CDR2 FYEKMQ come from the germline V gene (reference sequence). Trimming at V came to 6 bases and at J to 4 bases, leaving 9 bases not matched to a gene. The CDR3 loop spans 15 amino acids. The whole variable domain, filled in from reference TRBV13 and TRBJ2-3, reads AAGVIQSPRHLIKEKRETATLKCYPIPRHDTVYWYQQGPGQDPQFLISFYEKMQSDKGSIPDRFSAQQFSDYHSELNMSSLELGDSALYFCASSSGAGVADTQYFGPGTRLTVL.

This chain connects TRBV5-4 to TRBJ1-5; 7 positions match TRBD1. In germline, CDR1 is SGHNT, CDR2 YYREEE (reference sequence). J was trimmed by 2 bases and V by 0 bases; bases with no gene match: 2. CDR3 length: 15 residues. The CDR3 sequence: CASSLAGQGNQPQHF. CDR3 in DNA: TGTGCCAGCAGCTTGGCAGGACAGGGCAATCAGCCCCAGCATTTT.

J is TRBJ2-1 and V is TRBV28; 8 bases match TRBD2. The CDR3 length is 14 residues. J gave up 8 bases and V 6 bases, and 9 bases lay outside the gene matches. The germline V gene has CDR1 MDHEN and CDR2 SYDVKM. The CDR3: CASSTGGGMDEQFF. CDR3 sequence (DNA): TGTGCCAGCAGCACCGGGGGGGGAATGGATGAGCAGTTCTTC.

The chain combines TRBV5-6 with TRBJ2-4; possible D gene TRBD2, 6 bases. CDR3 size: 16 residues. Trimming cost V 5 bases and J 0 bases, with 15 bases left between them. Per the germline V gene, CDR1 is SGHDT and CDR2 is YYEEEE. CDR3 DNA: TGTGCCAGCAGGGGCGGGATCATCGAAGCCAAAAACATTCAGTACTTC. Its protein is CASRGGIIEAKNIQYF.

This chain connects TRBV2 to TRBJ1-2; D is perhaps TRBD1 (5 bases). Germline-derived CDR1 and CDR2 are SNHLY and FYNNEI. V dropped 2 bases and J dropped 4 bases, with 11 bases sitting between them. The CDR3 has 14 amino acids. In DNA form, the CDR3 reads TGTGCCAGCAGTGAAATAGGGGCTCTCTATGGCTACACCTTC. Amino acid sequence: CASSEIGALYGYTF.

This chain connects TRBV15 to TRBJ2-3; TRBD2 agrees at 10 bases. The junction had 9 bases not matched to a gene; V was cut back by 3 bases and J by 3 bases. Germline CDR1 LNHNV, CDR2 YYDKDF (reference sequence). The CDR3 is 17 residues long. CDR3 loop: CATSSAASGSATDTQYF. CDR3 nucleotides: TGTGCCACCAGCAGTGCGGCTAGCGGGAGTGCTACAGATACGCAGTATTTT.